A selection of T cell receptor beta chains follows, all from one sample in a study of molecular identifiers for immune sequencing clone quantification. TCRdb processed the PCR reads anew with MiXCR; each CDR3 protein has one entry. Found here are roughly 93,000 distinct CDR3 sequences, around a quarter of them singletons; the top ten hold approximately 0.78%. Sequencing input: naive CD8+ T cells from blood, with Jurkat cell RNA spiked in. The receptors stem from a human donor in good health. Some libraries in this study had Jurkat cell RNA spiked in. Both conserved end residues are part of each CDR3. The order of the fields is clone size, V gene, D gene, J gene, CDR3 DNA, CDR3 protein. The D gene is left open where the match is weak. Size values are once, few and many counts, or a class for expanded clones, and some rows have none.

NA	TRBV29-1	NA	TRBJ2-1	TGCAGCGTCGAGGCGTGGGCCTACAATGAGCAGTTCTTC	CSVEAWAYNEQFF
few	TRBV11-2	NA	TRBJ2-1	TGTGCCAGCAGCTTAACCCCGAGCTCGGGCTTGGAGCAGTTCTTC	CASSLTPSSGLEQFF
NA	TRBV19	NA	TRBJ2-7	TGTGCCAGTAGTACAGGTTGCGAGCAGTACTTC	CASSTGCEQYF
few	TRBV11-2	NA	TRBJ2-7	TGTGCCAGCAGCCCCATTAGTTCCCCGGGCAGGGCCTACGAGCAGTACTTC	CASSPISSPGRAYEQYF
NA	TRBV7-3	NA	TRBJ2-5	TGTGCCAGCAGCCAGAAAGGTCTACAAGAGACCCAGTACTTC	CASSQKGLQETQYF
NA	TRBV10-3	NA	TRBJ1-1	TGTGCCATCAGGGACGGGGGCATAACTGAAGCTTTCTTT	CAIRDGGITEAFF
few	TRBV3-1	TRBD2	TRBJ2-3	TGTGCCAGCATAAACCGGGGGGGTAGCACAGATACGCAGTATTTT	CASINRGGSTDTQYF
few	TRBV11-2	NA	TRBJ1-4	TGTGCCAGCAGCTTAGGACAGGAGAAAAAACTGTTTTTT	CASSLGQEKKLFF
few	TRBV7-2	NA	TRBJ2-7	TGTGCCAGCAGCTTTCCCCAGGGGGGGTCCCGGGTCCTTGGGGAGCAGTACTTC	CASSFPQGGSRVLGEQYF
few	TRBV2	TRBD1	TRBJ1-4	TGTGCCAGCAGTGATAGTACAGGGGATGAAAAACTGTTTTTT	CASSDSTGDEKLFF
NA	TRBV27	NA	TRBJ2-1	TGTGCCAGCAGTCCATTGGCCTCAGGGGGGGCGCACAATGCGCAGTTCTTC	CASSPLASGGAHNAQFF
few	TRBV5-1	NA	TRBJ2-7	TGCGCCAGCAGCCCCGGGACATCTAGCTCCTACGAGCAGTACTTC	CASSPGTSSSYEQYF